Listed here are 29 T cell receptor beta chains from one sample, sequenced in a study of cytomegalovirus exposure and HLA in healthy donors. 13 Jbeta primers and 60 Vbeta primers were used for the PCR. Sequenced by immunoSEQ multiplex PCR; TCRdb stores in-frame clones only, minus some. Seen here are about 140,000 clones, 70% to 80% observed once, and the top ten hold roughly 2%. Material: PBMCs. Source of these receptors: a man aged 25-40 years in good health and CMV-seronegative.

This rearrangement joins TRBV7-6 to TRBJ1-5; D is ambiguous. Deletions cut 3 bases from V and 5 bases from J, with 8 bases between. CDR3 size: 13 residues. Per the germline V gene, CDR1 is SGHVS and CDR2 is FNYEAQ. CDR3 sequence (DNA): TGTGCCAGCAGCTTTAGCTCCGATCAGCCCCAGCATTTT. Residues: CASSFSSDQPQHF. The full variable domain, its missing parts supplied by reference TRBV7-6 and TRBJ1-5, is GAGVSQSPRYKVTKRGQDVALRCDPISGHVSLYWYRQALGQGPEFLTYFNYEAQQDKSGLPNDRFSAERPEGSISTLTIQRTEQRDSAMYRCASSFSSDQPQHFGDGTRLSIL.

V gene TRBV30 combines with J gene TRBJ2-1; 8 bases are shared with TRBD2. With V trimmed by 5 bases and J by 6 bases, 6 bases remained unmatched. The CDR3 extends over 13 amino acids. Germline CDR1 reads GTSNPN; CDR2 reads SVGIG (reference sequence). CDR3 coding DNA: TGTGCCTGGGGGACCGGGACTAGCAATGAGCAGTTCTTC. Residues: CAWGTGTSNEQFF.

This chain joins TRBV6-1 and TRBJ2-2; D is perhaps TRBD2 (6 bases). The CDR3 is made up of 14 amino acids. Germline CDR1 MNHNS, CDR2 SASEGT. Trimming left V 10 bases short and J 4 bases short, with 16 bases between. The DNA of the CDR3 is TGTGCCACCTTCCGAGGGACTGGCACCGGGGAGCTGTTTTTT. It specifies CATFRGTGTGELFF.

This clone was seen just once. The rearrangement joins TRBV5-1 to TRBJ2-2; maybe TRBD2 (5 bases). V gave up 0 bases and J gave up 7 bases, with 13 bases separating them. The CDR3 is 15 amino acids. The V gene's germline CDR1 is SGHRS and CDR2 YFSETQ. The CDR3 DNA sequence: TGCGCCAGCAGCTTGGTAGGCCAGGCGGGCGGGGAGCTGTTTTTT. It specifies CASSLVGQAGGELFF.

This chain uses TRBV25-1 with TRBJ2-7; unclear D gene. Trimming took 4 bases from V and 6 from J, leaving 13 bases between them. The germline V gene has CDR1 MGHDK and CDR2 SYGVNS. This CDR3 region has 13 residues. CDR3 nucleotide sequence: TGTGCCAGCAGTGCCCCCCTCCGTGTCGAGCAGTACTTC. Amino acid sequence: CASSAPLRVEQYF.

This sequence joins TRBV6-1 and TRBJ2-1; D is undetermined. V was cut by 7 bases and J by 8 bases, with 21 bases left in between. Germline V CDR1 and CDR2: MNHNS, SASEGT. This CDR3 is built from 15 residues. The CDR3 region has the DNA TGTGCCAGCAATCCGTTTATAGAACCAGGCGATGAGCAGTTCTTC. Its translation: CASNPFIEPGDEQFF.

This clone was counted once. The CDR3 spells CASSGRGQLFF. CDR3 nucleotides: TGTGCCAGCAGTGGCCGAGGGCAACTGTTTTTT. V is TRBV2 and J is TRBJ1-4, with unresolved D. Germline V CDR1 and CDR2: SNHLY, FYNNEI. Between the trimmed V and J ends, which lost 4 bases and 12 bases, there was a span of 9 bases. The CDR3 runs to 11 residues.

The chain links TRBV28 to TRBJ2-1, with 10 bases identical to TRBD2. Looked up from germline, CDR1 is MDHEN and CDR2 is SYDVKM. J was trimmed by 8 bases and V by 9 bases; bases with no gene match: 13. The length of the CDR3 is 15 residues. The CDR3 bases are TGTGCCAGTTCCACCCCTTCTAGCGGGAGTCATGAGCAGTTCTTC. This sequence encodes CASSTPSSGSHEQFF. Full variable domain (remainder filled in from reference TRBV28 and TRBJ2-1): DVKVTQSSRYLVKRTGEKVFLECVQDMDHENMFWYRQDPGLGLRLIYFSYDVKMKEKGDIPEGYSVSREKKERFSLILESASTNQTSMYLCASSTPSSGSHEQFFGPGTRLTVL.

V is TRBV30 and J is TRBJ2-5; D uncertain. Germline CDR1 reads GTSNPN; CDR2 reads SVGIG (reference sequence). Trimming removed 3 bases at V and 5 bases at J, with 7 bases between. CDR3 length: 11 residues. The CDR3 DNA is TGTGCCTGGAGCGCCCAGGAGACCCAGTACTTC. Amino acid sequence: CAWSAQETQYF.

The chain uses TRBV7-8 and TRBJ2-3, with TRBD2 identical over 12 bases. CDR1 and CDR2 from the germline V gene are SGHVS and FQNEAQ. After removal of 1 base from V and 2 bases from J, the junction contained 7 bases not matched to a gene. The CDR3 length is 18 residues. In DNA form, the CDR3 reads TGTGCCAGCAGCTTAGTGCCTAGCGGGAGGGAGGTCACAGATACGCAGTATTTT. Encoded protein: CASSLVPSGREVTDTQYF.

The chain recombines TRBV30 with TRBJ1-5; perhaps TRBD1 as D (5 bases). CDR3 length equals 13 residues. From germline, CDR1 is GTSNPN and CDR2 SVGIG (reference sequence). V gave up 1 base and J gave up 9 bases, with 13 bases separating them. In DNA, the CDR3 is TGTGCCTGGAGTGGGCAGGGAGGATTGCCCCAGCATTTT. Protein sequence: CAWSGQGGLPQHF.

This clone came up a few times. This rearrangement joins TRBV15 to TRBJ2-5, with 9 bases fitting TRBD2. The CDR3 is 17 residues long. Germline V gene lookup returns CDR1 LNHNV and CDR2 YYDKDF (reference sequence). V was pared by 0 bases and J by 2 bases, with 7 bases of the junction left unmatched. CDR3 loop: CATSRDFGTSKQETQYF. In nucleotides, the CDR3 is TGTGCCACCAGCAGAGATTTTGGGACTAGCAAACAAGAGACCCAGTACTTC.

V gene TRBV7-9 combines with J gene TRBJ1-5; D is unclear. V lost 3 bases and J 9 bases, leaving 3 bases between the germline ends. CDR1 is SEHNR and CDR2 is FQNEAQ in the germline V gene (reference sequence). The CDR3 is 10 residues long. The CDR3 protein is CASSFRPQHF. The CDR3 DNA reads TGTGCCAGCAGCTTCCGGCCCCAGCATTTT.

CDR3 in DNA: TGTGCCAGCAGGGGCGGTCCAGGGGGTAGAGAAGCTTTCTTT. Amino acids: CASRGGPGGREAFF. V usage is TRBV6-1 and J usage is TRBJ1-1, with 7 bases that match TRBD1. Looked up from germline, CDR1 is MNHNS and CDR2 is SASEGT. Trimming at V came to 6 bases and at J to 8 bases, leaving 12 bases not matched to a gene. The length of the CDR3 is 14 residues.

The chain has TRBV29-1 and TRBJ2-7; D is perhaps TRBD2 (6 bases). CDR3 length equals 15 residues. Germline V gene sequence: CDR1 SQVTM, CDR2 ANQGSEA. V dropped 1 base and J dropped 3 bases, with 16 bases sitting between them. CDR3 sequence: CSVEGGELPSYEQYF. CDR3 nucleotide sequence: TGCAGCGTTGAAGGGGGGGAACTCCCGAGCTACGAGCAGTACTTC.

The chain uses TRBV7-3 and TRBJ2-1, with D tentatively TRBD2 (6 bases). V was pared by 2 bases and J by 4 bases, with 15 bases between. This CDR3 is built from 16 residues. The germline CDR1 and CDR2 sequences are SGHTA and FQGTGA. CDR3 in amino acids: CASSLSLATRYNEQFF. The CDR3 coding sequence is TGTGCCAGCAGCTTATCTCTAGCGACTAGATACAATGAGCAGTTCTTC.

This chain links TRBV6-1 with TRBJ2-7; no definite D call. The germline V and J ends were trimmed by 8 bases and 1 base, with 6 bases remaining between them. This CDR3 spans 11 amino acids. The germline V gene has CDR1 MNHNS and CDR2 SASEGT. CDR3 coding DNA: TGTGCCAGCTGCGGATCCTACGAGCAGTACTTC. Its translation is CASCGSYEQYF.

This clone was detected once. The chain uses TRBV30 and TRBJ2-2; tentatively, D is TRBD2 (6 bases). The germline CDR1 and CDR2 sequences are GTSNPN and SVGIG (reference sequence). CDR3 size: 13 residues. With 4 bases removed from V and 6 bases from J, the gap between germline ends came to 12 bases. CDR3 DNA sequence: TGTGCCTGGATCGGGAGTTGGGCCGGGGAGCTGTTTTTT. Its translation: CAWIGSWAGELFF. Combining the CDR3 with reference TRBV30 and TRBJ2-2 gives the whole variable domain SQTIHQWPATLVQPVGSPLSLECTVEGTSNPNLYWYRQAAGRGLQLLFYSVGIGQISSEVPQNLSASRPQDRQFILSSKKLLLSDSGFYLCAWIGSWAGELFFGEGSRLTVL.

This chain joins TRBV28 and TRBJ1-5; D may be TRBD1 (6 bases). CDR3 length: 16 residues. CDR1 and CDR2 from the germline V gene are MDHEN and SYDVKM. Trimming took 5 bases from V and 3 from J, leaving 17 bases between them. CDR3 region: CASSLTGTHLNQPQHF. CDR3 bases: TGTGCCAGCAGTCTCACAGGGACCCACCTCAATCAGCCCCAGCATTTT.

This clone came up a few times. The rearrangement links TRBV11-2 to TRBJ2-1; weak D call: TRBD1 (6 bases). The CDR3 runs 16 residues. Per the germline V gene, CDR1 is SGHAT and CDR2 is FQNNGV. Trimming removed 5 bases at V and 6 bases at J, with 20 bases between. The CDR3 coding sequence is TGTGCCAGCAGCCGACGGACAGCTGCGTGGGGCAATGAGCAGTTCTTC. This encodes CASSRRTAAWGNEQFF.

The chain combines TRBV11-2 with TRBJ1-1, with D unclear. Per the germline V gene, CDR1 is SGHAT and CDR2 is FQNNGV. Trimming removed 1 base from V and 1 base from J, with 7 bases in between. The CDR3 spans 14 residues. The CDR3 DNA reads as TGTGCCAGCAGCTTAGCACAACAGAACACTGAAGCTTTCTTT. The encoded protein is CASSLAQQNTEAFF.

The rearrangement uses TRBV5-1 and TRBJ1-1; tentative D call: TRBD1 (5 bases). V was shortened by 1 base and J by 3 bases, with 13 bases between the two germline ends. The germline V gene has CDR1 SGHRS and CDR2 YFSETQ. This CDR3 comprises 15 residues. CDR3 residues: CASSLHRGADTEAFF. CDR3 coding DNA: TGCGCCAGCAGCTTGCATAGGGGCGCCGACACTGAAGCTTTCTTT.

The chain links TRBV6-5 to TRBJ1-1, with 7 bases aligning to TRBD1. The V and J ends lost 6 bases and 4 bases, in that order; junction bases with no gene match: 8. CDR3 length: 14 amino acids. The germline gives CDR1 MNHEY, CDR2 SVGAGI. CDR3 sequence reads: CASSSHRGSTEAFF. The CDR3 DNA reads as TGTGCCAGCAGCTCTCACAGGGGAAGCACTGAAGCTTTCTTT.

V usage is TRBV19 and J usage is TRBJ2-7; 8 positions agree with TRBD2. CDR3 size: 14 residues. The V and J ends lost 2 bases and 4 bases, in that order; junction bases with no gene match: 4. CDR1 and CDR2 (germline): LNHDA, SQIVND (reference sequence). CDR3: CASSISGSKYEQYF. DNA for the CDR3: TGTGCCAGTAGTATAAGCGGGAGTAAGTACGAGCAGTACTTC.

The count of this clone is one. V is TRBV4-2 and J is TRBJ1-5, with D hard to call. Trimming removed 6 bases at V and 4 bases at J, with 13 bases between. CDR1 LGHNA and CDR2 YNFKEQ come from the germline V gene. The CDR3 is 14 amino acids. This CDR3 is CASRGGQINQPQHF. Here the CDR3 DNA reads TGTGCCAGCAGAGGAGGTCAGATTAATCAGCCCCAGCATTTT.

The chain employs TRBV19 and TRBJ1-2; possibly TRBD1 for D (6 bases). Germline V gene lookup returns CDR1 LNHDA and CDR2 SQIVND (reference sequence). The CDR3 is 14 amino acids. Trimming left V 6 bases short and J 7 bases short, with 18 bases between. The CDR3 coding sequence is TGTGCCAGTAGCCCCTGGGGGACACCTCCTGGCTACACCTTC. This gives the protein CASSPWGTPPGYTF.

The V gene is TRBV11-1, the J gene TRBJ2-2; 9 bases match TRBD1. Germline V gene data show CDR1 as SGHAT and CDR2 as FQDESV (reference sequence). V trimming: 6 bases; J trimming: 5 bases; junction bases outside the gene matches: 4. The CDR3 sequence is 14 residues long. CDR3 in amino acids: CASSQQGATGELFF. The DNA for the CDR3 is TGTGCCAGCAGTCAACAGGGGGCGACCGGGGAGCTGTTTTTT.

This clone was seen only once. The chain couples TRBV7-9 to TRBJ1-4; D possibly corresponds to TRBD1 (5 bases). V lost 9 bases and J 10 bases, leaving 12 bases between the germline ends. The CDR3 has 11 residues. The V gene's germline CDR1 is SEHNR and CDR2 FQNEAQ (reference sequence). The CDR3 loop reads CASTPGGKLFF. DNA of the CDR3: TGTGCCAGTACGCCGGGGGGAAAACTGTTTTTT.

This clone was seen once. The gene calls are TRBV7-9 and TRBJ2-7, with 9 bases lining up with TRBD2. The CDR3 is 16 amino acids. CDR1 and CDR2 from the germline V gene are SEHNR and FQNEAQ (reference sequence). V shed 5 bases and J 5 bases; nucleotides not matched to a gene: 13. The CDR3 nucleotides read TGTGCCAGCAGCCCTCGTGGGGAGCGGGAGGCGCACGAGCAGTACTTC. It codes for CASSPRGEREAHEQYF.